This entry lists 21 T cell receptor beta chains sequenced from one sample in a study of metastatic and nonmetastatic thyroid tumors. TCRdb re-clonotyped the PCR reads through MiXCR. The data show about 40,000 clones, about 14% seen once. Patients were all untreated before their thyroid surgery. Sequencing was performed on blood. Source of these receptors: a female donor with papillary thyroid cancer or a benign thyroid nodule (not recorded which). Some clones in this sample may be carry-over from other donors' samples.

As regards this clone: The junction and the germline gene differ at one end; a read error may be behind it. This sequence joins TRBV27 and TRBJ1-2; no firm D call. This CDR3 contains 15 residues. Germline CDR1 and CDR2: MNHEY and SMNVEV (reference sequence). The CDR3 DNA follows: TGTGCCAGCAGTTTATCTATCGCGGGGTCCGATGGCTACATCTTC. Amino acids: CASSLSIAGSDGYIF.

This clone was found many times. Here the CDR3 reads CASSYPEASGRAIYEQYF. The DNA for the CDR3 is TGTGCCAGCAGTTACCCCGAAGCTAGCGGGAGGGCCATCTACGAGCAGTACTTC. The chain uses TRBV6-2 or TRBV6-3 and TRBJ2-7; 12 bases align to TRBD2. Germline V gives CDR1 MNHEY, CDR2 SVGEGT. The CDR3 is made up of 18 amino acids. V was pared by 2 bases and J by 3 bases, with 11 bases of the junction left unmatched.

This clone was seen many times. This chain uses TRBV30 with TRBJ1-1; D gene uncertain. Germline V gene lookup returns CDR1 GTSNPN and CDR2 SVGIG (reference sequence). Trimming removed 8 bases from V and 10 bases from J, with 11 bases in between. The CDR3 totals 9 residues. CDR3 in DNA: TGTGCCGGAGGGTCCGTAGCTTTCTTT. Its translation is CAGGSVAFF. Full variable domain (remainder filled in from reference TRBV30 and TRBJ1-1): SQTIHQWPATLVQPVGSPLSLECTVEGTSNPNLYWYRQAAGRGLQLLFYSVGIGQISSEVPQNLSASRPQDRQFILSSKKLLLSDSGFYLCAGGSVAFFGQGTRLTVV.

This clone has a count of ten or more. CDR3 DNA sequence: TGTGCCACCAGCAGAATTCGTCTGGGGGGACACGGCGAAAAACTGTTTTTT. It yields the protein CATSRIRLGGHGEKLFF. The chain joins TRBV15 to TRBJ1-4, with D perhaps matching TRBD1 (6 bases). The CDR3 is made up of 17 amino acids. Germline CDR1 reads LNHNV; CDR2 reads YYDKDF (reference sequence). Trimming stripped 2 bases from V and 8 bases from J, with 21 bases between.

This clone was detected ten times or more. This chain uses TRBV9 with TRBJ2-2, with a tentative D call TRBD1 (5 bases). The CDR3 has 16 residues. Trimming pared 3 bases from V and 1 base from J, leaving 13 bases between. Germline CDR1 and CDR2: SGDLS and YYNGEE. The DNA for the CDR3 is TGTGCCAGCAGCGCGAGCAGGGCCCTGAACACCGGGGAGCTGTTTTTT. It specifies CASSASRALNTGELFF.

This clone was found a few times. Possible read error: a much larger clone is one base away. Other DNA variants within this sample encode the same CDR3. The chain joins TRBV19 to TRBJ2-1, with 7 bases aligning to TRBD1. The CDR3 runs 15 residues. Germline loops: CDR1 LNHDA, CDR2 SQIVND (reference sequence). The CDR3 loop is CATRQGILSHNEQFF. CDR3 in DNA: TGTGCCACTCGACAGGGTATCTTGAGTCACAATGAACAGTTCTTC.

The chain couples TRBV15 to TRBJ2-1; no reliable D call. In germline, CDR1 is LNHNV, CDR2 YYDKDF (reference sequence). CDR3 length: 14 residues. V was shortened by 1 base and J by 4 bases, with 8 bases between the two germline ends. CDR3 sequence reads: CATSRVGRYNEQFF. The CDR3 DNA follows: TGTGCCACCAGCAGAGTAGGGCGGTACAATGAGCAGTTCTTC. The full variable domain, with the rest looked up from reference TRBV15 and TRBJ2-1, is DAMVIQNPRYQVTQFGKPVTLSCSQTLNHNVMYWYQQKSSQAPKLLFHYYDKDFNNEADTPDNFQSRRPNTSFCFLDIRSPGLGDTAMYLCATSRVGRYNEQFFGPGTRLTVL.

This clone was recorded at least ten times. The chain's CDR3 is CASTPARGQISGNTIYF. DNA for the CDR3: TGTGCCAGCACTCCTGCTAGGGGACAGATCTCTGGAAACACCATATATTTT. V is TRBV6-1 and J is TRBJ1-3; 7 nucleotides align to TRBD1. In germline, CDR1 is MNHNS, CDR2 SASEGT. Trimming cost V 7 bases and J 0 bases; bases outside gene matches: 12. The CDR3 runs 17 residues.

This clone has a count of ten or more. This chain joins TRBV4-1 and TRBJ2-1; TRBD2 matches at 14 bases. V lost 0 bases to trimming and J lost 10 bases; unmatched junction nucleotides: 8. The CDR3 totals 17 residues. CDR1 MGHRA and CDR2 YSYEKL come from the germline V gene. The CDR3 DNA reads TGCGCCAGCAGCCAAGATGGTGGACTAGCGGGAGGACGGGAGCAGTTCTTC. This encodes CASSQDGGLAGGREQFF.

This clone has at least ten counts. Other DNA sequences in the same sample also yield this CDR3. V and J are TRBV12-3 or TRBV12-4 and TRBJ2-1; D call uncertain. The CDR3 contains 16 residues. V was trimmed by 5 bases and J by 0 bases, leaving 14 bases between them. The CDR3, as DNA: TGTGCCAGCAGTCCCGGAGCGCGGTCCTCCTACAATGAGCAGTTCTTC. Its protein is CASSPGARSSYNEQFF.

This clone was seen ten or more times. The gene calls are TRBV5-1 and TRBJ2-4; 7 bases are shared with TRBD2. This CDR3 is 14 amino acids long. Trimming removed 3 bases from V and 8 bases from J; junction bases left unmatched: 8. Germline V lookup: CDR1 SGHRS, CDR2 YFSETQ. CDR3 sequence: CASSWGGVRDIQYF. The CDR3 DNA reads as TGCGCCAGCAGCTGGGGGGGGGTGCGAGACATTCAGTACTTC.

This clone has at least ten counts. The genes are TRBV20-1 and TRBJ1-3; 9 nucleotides line up with TRBD1. CDR1 is DFQATT and CDR2 is SNEGSKA in the germline V gene (reference sequence). The CDR3 has 18 amino acids. The V segment lost 6 bases and the J segment 4 bases; nucleotides outside the gene matches: 19. CDR3 nucleotides: TGCAGTGCGTACCCTAGTCCGGGACAGGGAGAATCAGGAAACACCATATATTTT. This encodes CSAYPSPGQGESGNTIYF.

On this clone: It is likely a read error, because the conserved phenylalanine at the end of the CDR3 is missing. The gene calls are TRBV20-1 and TRBJ2-7, with 11 bases identical to TRBD2. V lost 3 bases, J lost 3 bases, and 7 bases stayed unmatched. The CDR3 is made up of 15 amino acids. Germline loops: CDR1 DFQATT, CDR2 SNEGSKA (reference sequence). The CDR3 reads CSARTPGLAVYEQYL. CDR3 coding DNA: TGCAGTGCTAGGACACCGGGACTAGCGGTCTACGAGCAGTACTTG.

This clone was seen at least ten times. The V call is TRBV7-9, the J call TRBJ2-5; D possibly corresponds to TRBD2 (6 bases). The V gene's germline CDR1 is SEHNR and CDR2 FQNEAQ (reference sequence). The CDR3 consists of 17 residues. V dropped 1 base and J dropped 4 bases, with 19 bases sitting between them. The CDR3 is CASSLVGSGPRGETQYF. The CDR3 region has the DNA TGTGCCAGCAGCTTAGTAGGTAGCGGCCCGAGGGGAGAGACCCAGTACTTC.

This clone was seen repeatedly, ten times or more. The chain recombines TRBV11-2 with TRBJ2-1; 8 nucleotides agree with TRBD2. This CDR3 has 11 amino acids. Losses at the gene ends were 4 bases for V and 16 bases for J; bases not matched to a gene: 6. The germline V gene has CDR1 SGHAT and CDR2 FQNNGV. In nucleotides, the CDR3 is TGTGCCAGCAGCTGGGGGACTAGAGAATTCTTC. This encodes CASSWGTREFF. Combining the CDR3 with reference TRBV11-2 and TRBJ2-1 gives the whole variable domain EAGVAQSPRYKIIEKRQSVAFWCNPISGHATLYWYQQILGQGPKLLIQFQNNGVVDDSQLPKDRFSAERLKGVDSTLKIQPAKLEDSAVYLCASSWGTREFFGPGTRLTVL.

This clone has only a few counts. In DNA, the CDR3 is TGTGCCAGCAGCCCGGGACAGCAGCAGTTCTTC. Its translation is CASSPGQQQFF. This chain uses TRBV7-2 with TRBJ2-1; 7 nucleotides align to TRBD1. Germline trimming cut 5 bases from V and 11 bases from J; bases unmatched to any gene: 3. This CDR3 contains 11 residues. Per the germline V gene, CDR1 is SGHTA and CDR2 is FQGNSA.

This clone occurred many times. V usage is TRBV11-3 and J usage is TRBJ2-3; D unclear. CDR1 and CDR2 (germline): SGHNT, YENEEA. Trimming took off 3 bases at V and 2 bases at J, with 12 bases between the two ends. The CDR3 sequence is 15 residues long. The CDR3 spells CASSFVGGNTDTQYF. The CDR3 nucleotides read TGTGCCAGCAGCTTCGTAGGCGGTAACACAGATACGCAGTATTTT.

At least ten counts were recorded for this clone. The chain has TRBV20-1 and TRBJ1-5, with unresolved D. V shed 3 bases and J shed 1 base, with 10 bases lying between them. The CDR3 runs 14 residues. Looked up from germline, CDR1 is DFQATT and CDR2 is SNEGSKA (reference sequence). CDR3: CSARRVRSNQPQHF. In nucleotides, the CDR3 is TGCAGTGCTAGGAGGGTCAGGAGCAATCAGCCCCAGCATTTT.

The table lists this clone with many counts. V gene TRBV7-3 combines with J gene TRBJ1-2; 8 bases are a match to TRBD1. The CDR3 length is 16 residues. CDR1 is SGHTA and CDR2 is FQGTGA in the germline V gene. Losses at the gene ends were 4 bases for V and 8 bases for J; bases not matched to a gene: 15. The DNA for the CDR3 is TGTGCCAGCAGCTCCGGGACAGGAACCGCTTACGGGGGCTACACCTTC. This sequence encodes CASSSGTGTAYGGYTF.

This clone was seen at least ten times. V gene TRBV12-3 or TRBV12-4 combines with J gene TRBJ2-1; the match to TRBD2 covers 14 bases. The CDR3 has 17 residues. V was pared by 8 bases and J by 0 bases, with 6 bases of the junction left unmatched. CDR3 DNA: TGTGCCAGCGGGGGACTAGCGGGAGTACGCTCCTACAATGAGCAGTTCTTC. Protein sequence: CASGGLAGVRSYNEQFF.

Many counts were recorded for this clone. V and J are TRBV24-1 and TRBJ2-3, with TRBD2 matching 7 bases. The CDR3 spans 17 residues. Unmatched junction bases numbered 10, after V lost 5 bases and J lost 0 bases. Germline lookup yields CDR1 KGHDR and CDR2 SFDVKD. CDR3 nucleotide sequence: TGTGCCACCAGTGGACTTGCGGGGGAGCGGAGCACAGATACGCAGTATTTT. Amino acids: CATSGLAGERSTDTQYF.